These 4 T cell receptor beta chains were sequenced from one sample in a study of T cell repertoires in cytomegalovirus infection (dated by TCRdb to the late 2010s). Sequencer: Illumina HiSeq 1500. TCRdb passed the public sequencing reads through fastp at Q25 and MiXCR, retaining productive beta sequences. Rows matching on CDR3 protein sequence are summarized as one entry with the most common DNA and genes. This sample is represented by approximately 180,000 distinct CDR3 sequences; about a sixth of them were singletons. The top ten clonotypes cover roughly a quarter of the sample. Sequenced input: CD8+ T cells from PBMCs. The origin of the receptors is a human donor in good health (CMV status not recorded). Some clones in this sample may be carry-over from other donors' samples.

This clonotype was found a few times. CDR3 loop: CASSQGQGGKNEQFF. The CDR3, as DNA: TGCGCCAGCAGCCAAGGACAGGGCGGGAAGAATGAGCAGTTCTTC. The chain joins TRBV4-3 to TRBJ2-1; the D gene is possibly TRBD1 (7 bases). Germline V gene sequence: CDR1 LGHNA, CDR2 YSLEER. CDR3 size: 15 residues. Between the trimmed V and J ends, which lost 1 base and 7 bases, there was a span of 14 bases.

As for this clonotype: Since no conserved phenylalanine or tryptophan closes the CDR3, a read error is the likely cause. The V and J genes are TRBV4-1 and TRBJ2-7; D uncertain. From germline, CDR1 is MGHRA and CDR2 YSYEKL. Trimming stripped 1 base from V and 0 bases from J, with 4 bases between. The CDR3 is made up of 13 amino acids. CDR3 nucleotides: TGCGCCAGCAGCCAAGGGACCTCCTACGAGCAGTACTTA. As protein: CASSQGTSYEQYL.

The chain is built from TRBV10-3 and TRBJ2-7; the match to TRBD1 covers 10 bases. The V gene's germline CDR1 is ENHRY and CDR2 SYGVKD. The V segment lost 10 bases and the J segment 6 bases; nucleotides outside the gene matches: 6. The CDR3 is 12 amino acids. The CDR3: CASGQGDREQYF. The CDR3, as DNA: TGTGCCAGCGGACAGGGGGACCGCGAGCAGTACTTC.

Details on this clonotype: This sequence may be a read error, since a much larger clone differs from it by one base. The chain has TRBV7-9 and TRBJ1-1; no clear D gene. The CDR3 totals 12 residues. Trimming stripped 3 bases from V and 2 bases from J, with 4 bases between. CDR1 and CDR2 from the germline V gene are SEHNR and FQNEAQ (reference sequence). The CDR3, as DNA: TGTGCCAGCAGCTTCGATAACACTGAAGCTTTCTTT. Translated, it gives CASSFDNTEAFF.